The clone carrying this TCR beta chain was seen repeatedly, ten times or more. TCRdb used MiXCR to reprocess the RT-PCR reads, holding one entry per CDR3 protein. The profile shows about 87,000 distinct CDR3 sequences, roughly 5.1% of them singletons. J gave up 3 bases and V 5 bases, and 13 bases lay outside the gene matches. The CDR3 spans 17 residues. Germline-derived CDR1 and CDR2 are SGHVS and FQNEAQ. This record belongs to a study of patients and donors after allogeneic stem cell transplantation. Sequenced sample: blood, either unsorted or a sorted T cell fraction (not recorded which). The chain employs TRBV7-8 and TRBJ1-2; 9 bases agree with TRBD1. This TCR was recovered from a human donor who was either an allogeneic HSCT recipient or a stem cell or donor lymphocyte infusion donor (not recorded which). It is not recorded whose cells these are; they may come from a transplant donor. The CDR3 nucleotides are TGTGCCAGCAGCAAAGTAGGACAGGGGATTTTGGACTATGGCTACACCTTC. It specifies CASSKVGQGILDYGYTF.